These 24 T cell receptor beta chains share one sample of origin, sequenced in a study of CD8+CD57+ T cells in acquired aplastic anemia. Selection for sequencing was limited to patients who had shown CD8+CD57+ cell expansion by flow cytometry. It was genomic DNA that served as the template for profiling TCR beta VDJ and CDR3. Each CDR3 protein gets one entry after TCRdb re-called the reads with MiXCR. The profile shows approximately 300,000 distinct CDR3 sequences, about three fifths of them singletons. Sequencing was carried out using sorted CD4+, CD8+, or CD8+CD57+ T cells (not recorded which) from PBMCs. The source is a human donor with aplastic anemia.

V and J are TRBV20-1 and TRBJ1-5; D is possibly TRBD1 (5 bases). This CDR3 contains 12 residues. The V gene's germline CDR1 is DFQATT and CDR2 SNEGSKA (reference sequence). Trimming cost V 3 bases and J 4 bases, with 7 bases left between them. CDR3 coding DNA: TGCAGTGCTAGGAGGGGAAATCAGCCCCAGCATTTT. Amino acids: CSARRGNQPQHF.

The chain has TRBV7-2 and TRBJ2-7, with TRBD2 matching 9 bases. Trimming at V came to 1 base and at J to 0 bases, leaving 7 bases not matched to a gene. Germline values: CDR1 SGHTA, CDR2 FQGNSA. This CDR3 spans 17 amino acids. The CDR3 spells CASSLVLLAGSSYEQYF. The CDR3 DNA reads TGTGCCAGCAGCTTAGTCCTCCTAGCGGGGAGCTCCTACGAGCAGTACTTC.

This clonotype was detected only once. V is TRBV25-1 and J is TRBJ2-5, with 9 bases aligning to TRBD1. V gave up 2 bases and J gave up 1 base; unmatched junction bases: 11. CDR3 size: 18 residues. Germline loops: CDR1 MGHDK, CDR2 SYGVNS. This CDR3 reads CASSELLLSTGGQETQYF. Written as DNA, the CDR3 is TGTGCCAGCAGTGAACTCCTCCTTTCGACAGGGGGCCAAGAGACCCAGTACTTC.

The V call is TRBV10-1, the J call TRBJ1-4; D not certain. This CDR3 contains 15 residues. The V end was cut by 1 base, the J end by 0 bases, with 6 bases between. Germline V CDR1 and CDR2: WNHNN, SYGVQD (reference sequence). The chain's CDR3 is CASSEYGSTNEKLFF. CDR3 nucleotides: TGCGCCAGCAGTGAGTACGGGTCAACTAATGAAAAACTGTTTTTT.

V usage is TRBV5-1 and J usage is TRBJ1-1; D remains ambiguous. Germline V lookup: CDR1 SGHRS, CDR2 YFSETQ. Trimming removed 1 base at V and 1 base at J, with 8 bases between. CDR3 length: 14 residues. CDR3 nucleotides: TGCGCCAGCAGCTTGCAGGTGAAGAACACTGAAGCTTTCTTT. Translating it yields CASSLQVKNTEAFF.

V usage is TRBV20-1 and J usage is TRBJ1-1, with TRBD1 as a possible D gene (5 bases). Germline V gene data show CDR1 as DFQATT and CDR2 as SNEGSKA (reference sequence). Trimming stripped 3 bases from V and 6 bases from J, with 14 bases between. The CDR3 spans 13 residues. CDR3 sequence (DNA): TGCAGTGCTAGGGGTCAGGGTAGGTCTGAAGCTTTCTTT. This encodes CSARGQGRSEAFF.

This rearrangement joins TRBV7-9 to TRBJ2-5, with 8 bases aligning to TRBD2. The J segment lost 2 bases and the V segment lost 0 bases, leaving 2 bases of the junction unmatched. The CDR3 has 15 amino acids. Germline CDR1 is SEHNR and CDR2 is FQNEAQ (reference sequence). CDR3: CASSLAGGRQETQYF. The CDR3 nucleotides read TGTGCCAGCAGCTTAGCCGGCGGGAGGCAAGAGACCCAGTACTTC.

The table lists this clonotype with many counts. The chain is built from TRBV6-5 and TRBJ1-1; D remains unclear. Germline V gene lookup returns CDR1 MNHEY and CDR2 SVGAGI. V lost 0 bases, J lost 0 bases, and 11 bases lay in between. The CDR3 loop spans 16 amino acids. The CDR3: CASSYSQFRVNTEAFF. In nucleotides, the CDR3 is TGTGCCAGCAGTTACTCCCAATTTCGAGTGAACACTGAAGCTTTCTTT.

This clonotype showed up just once. This rearrangement joins TRBV12-3 or TRBV12-4 to TRBJ1-1; 7 bases map to TRBD1. With V trimmed by 6 bases and J by 7 bases, 8 bases remained unmatched. This CDR3 has 13 amino acids. CDR3 sequence (DNA): TGTGCCAGCAGCTATACACAGGGGTTTGAAGCTTTCTTT. It translates to CASSYTQGFEAFF.

The chain uses TRBV5-1 and TRBJ1-6, with 7 bases matching TRBD1. The CDR3 is made up of 15 amino acids. Germline CDR1 is SGHRS and CDR2 is YFSETQ. V trimming: 3 bases; J trimming: 10 bases; junction bases outside the gene matches: 10. CDR3 nucleotide sequence: TGCGCCAGCAGCTCCGAGGGGGCGAAAAACTCACCCCTCCACTTT. Its protein product is CASSSEGAKNSPLHF.

The chain recombines TRBV5-4 with TRBJ2-7, with D tentatively TRBD2 (6 bases). The CDR3 loop spans 13 amino acids. The germline V gene has CDR1 SGHNT and CDR2 YYREEE (reference sequence). V dropped 5 bases and J dropped 1 base, with 10 bases sitting between them. CDR3 sequence: CASRTLASYEQYF. CDR3 nucleotide sequence: TGTGCCAGCAGGACCCTAGCGTCCTACGAGCAGTACTTC.

The rearrangement links TRBV19 to TRBJ1-5; D gene uncertain. Germline assignment: CDR1 LNHDA and CDR2 SQIVND (reference sequence). The CDR3 has 13 residues. Deletions cut 3 bases from V and 4 bases from J, with 7 bases between. CDR3 sequence (DNA): TGTGCCAGTAGTATCAGACCGAATCAGCCCCAGCATTTT. Translating it yields CASSIRPNQPQHF.

This clonotype was counted many times. The genes are TRBV5-1 and TRBJ1-4; D possibly corresponds to TRBD1 (5 bases). The ends were cut back, 2 bases at V and 4 bases at J, with 9 bases in the middle. This CDR3 is built from 14 residues. CDR1 is SGHRS and CDR2 is YFSETQ in the germline V gene. In nucleotides, the CDR3 is TGCGCCAGCAGCTTCCAGGGCAGTAATGAAAAACTGTTTTTT. Protein product: CASSFQGSNEKLFF.

This sequence joins TRBV7-9 and TRBJ1-2; D may be TRBD1 (5 bases). Germline values: CDR1 SEHNR, CDR2 FQNEAQ (reference sequence). This CDR3 comprises 15 residues. Trimming took off 4 bases at V and 6 bases at J, with 18 bases between the two ends. DNA of the CDR3: TGTGCCAGCAGCTCGTCCAGAGGGGAAACGGATGGCTACACCTTC. This codes for CASSSSRGETDGYTF. The full variable domain, in which reference TRBV7-9 and TRBJ1-2 provide the parts outside the CDR3, is DTGVSQNPRHKITKRGQNVTFRCDPISEHNRLYWYRQTLGQGPEFLTYFQNEAQLEKSRLLSDRFSAERPKGSFSTLEIQRTEQGDSAMYLCASSSSRGETDGYTFGSGTRLTVV.

This clonotype was seen at least ten times. J is TRBJ2-4 and V is TRBV6-1; D tentatively reads TRBD1 or TRBD2 (6 bases each). The V gene's germline CDR1 is MNHNS and CDR2 SASEGT. The V gene lost 6 bases and the J gene lost 0 bases, with 15 bases spanning the gap. The CDR3 totals 16 residues. DNA of the CDR3: TGTGCCAGCAGCGAAATTGGGGGGCTAGCCAAAAACATTCAGTACTTC. As protein: CASSEIGGLAKNIQYF.

This clonotype was counted many times. This rearrangement joins TRBV27 to TRBJ2-5; the match to TRBD2 covers 11 bases. Trimming took 5 bases from V and 2 from J; bases not matched to a gene: 7. This CDR3 has 16 amino acids. The germline gives CDR1 MNHEY, CDR2 SMNVEV (reference sequence). This chain's CDR3 is CASSRAGTSGQETQYF. DNA for the CDR3: TGTGCCAGCAGTAGGGCTGGGACTAGCGGACAAGAGACCCAGTACTTC.

This sequence joins TRBV3-1 and TRBJ2-3, with 13 bases identical to TRBD2. The CDR3 consists of 16 residues. CDR1 and CDR2 (germline): LGHDT, YNNKEL (reference sequence). Trimming took 3 bases from V and 4 from J; bases not matched to a gene: 4. This CDR3 reads CASSHRLAGGPDTQYF. In DNA form, the CDR3 reads TGTGCCAGCAGCCACAGACTAGCGGGGGGCCCAGATACGCAGTATTTT.

The rearrangement links TRBV24-1 to TRBJ1-2, with D maybe TRBD1 (5 bases). The germline gives CDR1 KGHDR, CDR2 SFDVKD. The V end was cut by 6 bases, the J end by 11 bases, with 15 bases between. This CDR3 spans 12 amino acids. DNA of the CDR3: TGTGCCACCAGTCTTGGGGGAAGGATGTACACCTTC. Translated, it gives CATSLGGRMYTF.

The V and J genes are TRBV20-1 and TRBJ1-4; possible D gene TRBD1, 6 bases. Germline lookup yields CDR1 DFQATT and CDR2 SNEGSKA (reference sequence). V was trimmed by 3 bases and J by 8 bases, leaving 10 bases between them. The CDR3 covers 12 residues. The CDR3 region is CSARNRDEKLFF. In DNA, the CDR3 is TGCAGTGCTAGGAACAGGGACGAAAAACTGTTTTTT.

The genes are TRBV5-1 and TRBJ2-5; a possible D gene is TRBD1 (5 bases). The germline V gene has CDR1 SGHRS and CDR2 YFSETQ. V lost 1 base to trimming and J lost 2 bases, with 15 bases between them. This CDR3 has 16 residues. The CDR3 DNA reads as TGCGCCAGCAGCTTGTCTGGACAACCTATACAAGAGACCCAGTACTTC. Translation: CASSLSGQPIQETQYF.

The chain joins TRBV7-9 to TRBJ1-1, with TRBD1 matching over 7 bases. V shed 3 bases, J shed 0 bases, and the junction held 4 bases outside the gene matches. The V gene's germline CDR1 is SEHNR and CDR2 FQNEAQ (reference sequence). This CDR3 is built from 15 residues. As DNA, the CDR3 is TGTGCCAGCAGCTTGGACAGGACAGTGAACACTGAAGCTTTCTTT. It codes for CASSLDRTVNTEAFF.

This clonotype has a single count. The V and J genes are TRBV20-1 and TRBJ1-2; no firm D call. V dropped 5 bases and J dropped 2 bases, with 15 bases sitting between them. Germline CDR1 reads DFQATT; CDR2 reads SNEGSKA (reference sequence). The CDR3 runs to 14 residues. The CDR3 loop is CSASAQAVNYGYTF. The CDR3 DNA sequence: TGCAGTGCTTCCGCTCAGGCTGTGAACTATGGCTACACCTTC.

V gene TRBV10-3 combines with J gene TRBJ2-5; 10 bases are shared with TRBD2. V lost 10 bases, J lost 4 bases, and 3 bases stayed unmatched. The length of the CDR3 is 12 residues. Germline V gene lookup returns CDR1 ENHRY and CDR2 SYGVKD. The CDR3 region has the DNA TGTGCCACTCGACTAGCGGGAGAGACCCAGTACTTC. Translating gives CATRLAGETQYF.

This sequence joins TRBV13 and TRBJ2-1; D may be TRBD2 (6 bases). Germline V gene sequence: CDR1 PRHDT, CDR2 FYEKMQ (reference sequence). The germline V and J ends were trimmed by 2 bases and 7 bases, with 12 bases remaining between them. CDR3 length equals 14 residues. CDR3 sequence (DNA): TGTGCCAGCAGCTTACGGGGGAAGGGTAATGAGCAGTTCTTC. It codes for CASSLRGKGNEQFF.